The 23 T cell receptor beta chains reported below all come from one sample, sequenced in a study of blood T cell repertoires in COVID-19. The method was immunoSEQ multiplex PCR; TCRdb's version includes in-frame clones alone and lacks a portion of them. Of approximately 200,000 clones in the sample, roughly 77% are singletons; the top ten hold 10% to 15%. Sequencing was performed on peripheral blood. The receptors originated from an elderly woman with COVID-19, enrolled during active disease.

CDR3 sequence (DNA): TGTGCCAGCAGCTTAAGGTTAGGGACAGGGCCAGATACGCAGTATTTT. This codes for CASSLRLGTGPDTQYF. The chain carries TRBV7-2 and TRBJ2-3, with 9 nucleotides matching TRBD1. The CDR3 has 16 residues. V lost 2 bases to trimming and J lost 4 bases; unmatched junction nucleotides: 7. CDR1 is SGHTA and CDR2 is FQGNSA in the germline V gene.

J is TRBJ1-4 and V is TRBV2, with 8 bases fitting TRBD1. With V trimmed by 6 bases and J by 5 bases, 5 bases remained unmatched. CDR1 SNHLY and CDR2 FYNNEI come from the germline V gene. The CDR3 loop spans 14 amino acids. The CDR3 is CASSGQGPNEKLFF. Written as DNA, the CDR3 is TGTGCCAGCAGCGGACAGGGACCAAATGAAAAACTGTTTTTT. The full variable domain, with the rest looked up from reference TRBV2 and TRBJ1-4, is EPEVTQTPSHQVTQMGQEVILRCVPISNHLYFYWYRQILGQKVEFLVSFYNNEISEKSEIFDDQFSVERPDGSNFTLKIRSTKLEDSAMYFCASSGQGPNEKLFFGSGTQLSVL.

The rearrangement uses TRBV29-1 and TRBJ1-2; D is possibly TRBD1 (6 bases). The V and J ends lost 3 bases and 4 bases respectively, with 9 bases between them. Looked up from germline, CDR1 is SQVTM and CDR2 is ANQGSEA. The length of the CDR3 is 12 residues. In DNA form, the CDR3 reads TGCAGCGTTGATGGGGGCTTCTATGGCTACACCTTC. Residues: CSVDGGFYGYTF.

The rearrangement uses TRBV10-1 and TRBJ1-2; D unclear. Germline-derived CDR1 and CDR2 are WNHNN and SYGVQD (reference sequence). This CDR3 region has 13 residues. With 4 bases removed from V and 7 bases from J, the gap between germline ends came to 13 bases. CDR3: CASSGRGIGGYTF. CDR3 bases: TGCGCCAGCAGTGGCCGGGGAATAGGTGGCTACACCTTC.

The J gene is TRBJ2-7, the V gene TRBV11-2; 10 nucleotides match TRBD2. This CDR3 has 17 residues. With 1 base clipped from V and 0 bases from J, the junction kept 6 bases outside the gene matches. Germline CDR1 and CDR2: SGHAT and FQNNGV. This chain's CDR3 is CASSLGFSGGLSYEQYF. The CDR3 nucleotides are TGTGCCAGCAGCTTAGGATTTAGCGGGGGGCTCTCCTACGAGCAGTACTTC. Supplemented by reference TRBV11-2 and TRBJ2-7, the full variable domain reads EAGVAQSPRYKIIEKRQSVAFWCNPISGHATLYWYQQILGQGPKLLIQFQNNGVVDDSQLPKDRFSAERLKGVDSTLKIQPAKLEDSAVYLCASSLGFSGGLSYEQYFGPGTRLTVT.

This clone occurred a few times. The gene calls are TRBV28 and TRBJ2-7, with TRBD1 identical over 9 bases. The CDR3 contains 15 residues. Germline-derived CDR1 and CDR2 are MDHEN and SYDVKM. J gave up 5 bases and V 5 bases, and 10 bases lay outside the gene matches. CDR3 protein: CASSTPRTGVDEQYF. DNA of the CDR3: TGTGCCAGCAGTACCCCCAGGACAGGGGTAGACGAGCAGTACTTC.

CDR3 region: CATTGDTNEKLFF. CDR3 nucleotide sequence: TGTGCCACCACAGGGGACACGAATGAAAAACTGTTTTTT. The rearrangement links TRBV12-3 or TRBV12-4 to TRBJ1-4, with 7 bases lining up with TRBD1. The J segment lost 5 bases and the V segment lost 10 bases, leaving 7 bases of the junction unmatched. The CDR3 sequence is 13 residues long.

The chain links TRBV7-2 to TRBJ1-2, with D possibly TRBD1 on 6 matching bases. The CDR3 totals 13 residues. Germline V gene data show CDR1 as SGHTA and CDR2 as FQGNSA. V lost 2 bases and J 4 bases, leaving 8 bases between the germline ends. Here the CDR3 DNA reads TGTGCCAGCAGCTTAAACAGGGCCTATGGCTACACCTTC. Amino acids: CASSLNRAYGYTF.

The rearrangement joins TRBV12-5 to TRBJ2-3; TRBD1 matches 7 bases. Germline V gene sequence: CDR1 LGHNT, CDR2 FRNRAP. CDR3 length: 17 amino acids. V dropped 0 bases and J dropped 2; count of bases not matched to a gene: 8. The chain's CDR3 is CASGLVPLGQVTDTQYF. The CDR3 DNA sequence: TGTGCTAGTGGTTTGGTTCCCCTTGGACAGGTCACAGATACGCAGTATTTT.

V gene TRBV5-6 combines with J gene TRBJ2-5, with 10 bases matching TRBD2. The V gene's germline CDR1 is SGHDT and CDR2 YYEEEE. The CDR3 is 16 residues long. Losses at the gene ends were 0 bases for V and 4 bases for J; bases not matched to a gene: 6. Written as DNA, the CDR3 is TGTGCCAGCAGCTTGGGAGGACTAGCGGCAAGAGAGACCCAGTACTTC. It encodes CASSLGGLAARETQYF.

The chain recombines TRBV29-1 with TRBJ2-1, with a possible D match to TRBD2 (5 bases). Germline values: CDR1 SQVTM, CDR2 ANQGSEA. This CDR3 contains 11 residues. V was clipped by 8 bases and J by 3 bases, with 8 bases between them. Here the CDR3 reads CSTRDYNEQFF. The CDR3 DNA reads as TGCAGCACCCGGGACTACAATGAGCAGTTCTTC.

J is TRBJ2-7 and V is TRBV3-1 (or the pseudogene TRBV3-2), with D hard to call. Germline CDR1 LGHDT, CDR2 YNNKEL (reference sequence). V was clipped by 1 base and J by 3 bases, with 10 bases between them. The CDR3 has 14 residues. CDR3 region: CASSQVSTVYEQYF. The CDR3 bases are TGTGCCAGCAGCCAAGTGTCCACAGTCTACGAGCAGTACTTC.

This clone showed up just a few times. This chain connects TRBV2 to TRBJ2-7; D may be TRBD2 (5 bases). Trimming pared 6 bases from V and 3 bases from J, leaving 12 bases between. CDR3 length: 13 amino acids. Germline V gives CDR1 SNHLY, CDR2 FYNNEI. CDR3 loop: CASRATRHYEQYF. CDR3 nucleotides: TGTGCCAGCAGGGCCACTAGGCACTACGAGCAGTACTTC. The whole variable domain, filled in from reference TRBV2 and TRBJ2-7, reads EPEVTQTPSHQVTQMGQEVILRCVPISNHLYFYWYRQILGQKVEFLVSFYNNEISEKSEIFDDQFSVERPDGSNFTLKIRSTKLEDSAMYFCASRATRHYEQYFGPGTRLTVT.

This rearrangement joins TRBV5-1 to TRBJ2-5; 12 bases are a match to TRBD1. Germline V gene data show CDR1 as SGHRS and CDR2 as YFSETQ. The ends lost 2 bases at V and 5 bases at J; junction bases unmatched: 7. This CDR3 is 16 amino acids long. This CDR3 reads CASSLTGTGGWETQYF. CDR3 coding DNA: TGCGCCAGCAGCTTAACCGGGACAGGGGGCTGGGAGACCCAGTACTTC.

On this clone itself: This sample includes further DNA sequences coding for the same CDR3. The chain combines TRBV2 with TRBJ1-5, with TRBD1 matching over 11 bases. V dropped 6 bases and J dropped 6; count of bases not matched to a gene: 1. The CDR3 loop spans 13 amino acids. CDR1 is SNHLY and CDR2 is FYNNEI in the germline V gene. CDR3 sequence reads: CASRGQGGQPQHF. The CDR3 DNA is TGTGCCAGCAGGGGACAGGGGGGTCAGCCCCAGCATTTT.

The chain is built from TRBV18 and TRBJ2-7, with a weak D call TRBD1 (6 bases). V lost 3 bases and J lost 4, with 16 bases in between. Germline loops: CDR1 KGHSH, CDR2 LQKENI. The CDR3 has 15 amino acids. CDR3 DNA sequence: TGTGCCAGCTCACCTACAGGGTTAAGATCATACGAGCAGTACTTC. Translated, it gives CASSPTGLRSYEQYF.

The rearrangement joins TRBV28 to TRBJ2-1, with D possibly being TRBD1 (5 bases). The germline gives CDR1 MDHEN, CDR2 SYDVKM. The CDR3 is 14 residues long. Trimming removed 6 bases at V and 7 bases at J, with 16 bases between. CDR3 nucleotide sequence: TGTGCCAGCAGACGTGTTCAGGGTTGGAATGAGCAGTTCTTC. This encodes CASRRVQGWNEQFF.

Only a few counts were recorded for this clone. V usage is TRBV5-4 and J usage is TRBJ1-1; 10 bases map to TRBD1. CDR3 length equals 16 residues. With V trimmed by 4 bases and J by 4 bases, 10 bases remained unmatched. Germline V gene sequence: CDR1 SGHNT, CDR2 YYREEE (reference sequence). The CDR3 sequence is CASSHPGTGEPTEAFF. CDR3 DNA: TGTGCCAGCAGCCATCCCGGGACAGGGGAACCCACTGAAGCTTTCTTT.

This chain uses TRBV4-2 with TRBJ1-2; 7 nucleotides align to TRBD1. The CDR3 is made up of 13 amino acids. V shed 4 bases and J 5 bases; nucleotides not matched to a gene: 4. Germline V gene data show CDR1 as LGHNA and CDR2 as YNFKEQ. The CDR3 nucleotides are TGTGCCAGCAGCCGCGGGACAGTATATGGCTACACCTTC. Translating it yields CASSRGTVYGYTF.

The gene calls are TRBV4-1 and TRBJ1-1; maybe TRBD1 (6 bases). The V gene lost 4 bases and the J gene lost 2 bases, with 17 bases spanning the gap. The CDR3 length is 16 residues. Germline loops: CDR1 MGHRA, CDR2 YSYEKL. The CDR3 region is CASSRGGGPLNTEAFF. The CDR3 DNA follows: TGCGCCAGCAGCCGGGGAGGGGGTCCCCTTAACACTGAAGCTTTCTTT.

This clone has a count of ten or more. The CDR3 protein is CASSQEVWIAGTGEQFF. As DNA, the CDR3 is TGTGCCAGCAGCCAAGAGGTTTGGATAGCGGGAACGGGTGAGCAGTTCTTC. V usage is TRBV4-2 and J usage is TRBJ2-1; TRBD2 matches 8 bases. J gave up 9 bases and V 0 bases, and 13 bases lay outside the gene matches. The germline CDR1 and CDR2 sequences are LGHNA and YNFKEQ. This CDR3 region has 17 residues.

This clone was picked up a small number of times. V and J are TRBV2 and TRBJ2-2, with 10 nucleotides matching TRBD1. CDR3 length equals 14 residues. The germline V gene encodes CDR1 SNHLY and CDR2 FYNNEI. Trimming cost V 7 bases and J 4 bases; bases outside gene matches: 3. The DNA of the CDR3 is TGTGCCAGCAAGGGACAGGGGACCACCGGGGAGCTGTTTTTT. Its translation: CASKGQGTTGELFF.

The rearrangement links TRBV14 to TRBJ2-1; TRBD2 agrees at 8 bases. The J segment lost 2 bases and the V segment lost 0 bases, leaving 3 bases of the junction unmatched. The CDR3 sequence is 16 residues long. In germline, CDR1 is SGHDN, CDR2 FVKESK. Written as DNA, the CDR3 is TGTGCCAGCAGCCAAGAACGCGGGGGGCCCTACAATGAGCAGTTCTTC. Protein: CASSQERGGPYNEQFF.